A single sample is the source of the 13 T cell receptor beta chains below, sequenced in a study of pediatric ulcerative colitis. Sequencing used immunoSEQ multiplex PCR; TCRdb keeps in-frame clones, though not all of them. This table holds 45,000 to 55,000 clones, around 76% found once. Rectal tissue came from one to two pinch biopsies taken at colonoscopy. Material: gut tissue. The source of these receptors is a girl under 18 with moderate ulcerative colitis.

V usage is TRBV4-1 and J usage is TRBJ2-4; a possible D gene is TRBD2 (5 bases). The length of the CDR3 is 17 residues. Germline-derived CDR1 and CDR2 are MGHRA and YSYEKL. The V end was cut by 0 bases, the J end by 6 bases, with 18 bases between. As DNA, the CDR3 is TGCGCCAGCAGCCAAGATCGGTTCCAAGCGGATAGAAACATTCAGTACTTC. Protein sequence: CASSQDRFQADRNIQYF.

This chain connects TRBV9 to TRBJ2-3; D is unclear. The CDR3 is 12 residues long. Trimming pared 4 bases from V and 0 bases from J, leaving 3 bases between. Germline loops: CDR1 SGDLS, CDR2 YYNGEE. DNA for the CDR3: TGTGCCAGCAGCCTAAGCACAGATACGCAGTATTTT. Translated, it gives CASSLSTDTQYF.

This clone was counted only a few times. This rearrangement joins TRBV19 to TRBJ2-2, with D possibly matching TRBD2 (6 bases). The germline gives CDR1 LNHDA, CDR2 SQIVND (reference sequence). With 0 bases removed from V and 8 bases from J, the gap between germline ends came to 13 bases. The CDR3 spans 15 residues. The chain's CDR3 is CASSIDGQGGGELFF. The CDR3 bases are TGTGCCAGTAGTATAGATGGGCAGGGAGGAGGGGAGCTGTTTTTT.

This clone was observed a handful of times. V is TRBV4-3 and J is TRBJ1-2; the D gene is possibly TRBD1 (5 bases). V lost 1 base and J lost 6, with 12 bases in between. Germline V gene data show CDR1 as LGHNA and CDR2 as YSLEER. The CDR3 covers 14 residues. The CDR3: CASSQGALGDGYTF. DNA of the CDR3: TGCGCCAGCAGCCAAGGAGCTTTGGGGGATGGCTACACCTTC.

This clone is medium-sized by share. The rearrangement links TRBV7-9 to TRBJ2-7; tentative D call: TRBD1 (5 bases). The CDR3 contains 15 residues. The V gene's germline CDR1 is SEHNR and CDR2 FQNEAQ (reference sequence). Trimming pared 5 bases from V and 7 bases from J, leaving 21 bases between. The CDR3: CASSQTAAGKGEQYF. CDR3 DNA: TGTGCCAGCAGCCAGACGGCGGCAGGGAAGGGAGAGCAGTACTTC.

J is TRBJ2-1 and V is TRBV4-1, with TRBD2 as a possible D gene (8 bases). The CDR3 runs 16 residues. V was clipped by 3 bases and J by 6 bases, with 18 bases between them. The germline V gene encodes CDR1 MGHRA and CDR2 YSYEKL. The CDR3 DNA reads as TGCGCCAGCAGCCACTCCGGGACTAGACAGGGCAATGAGCAGTTCTTC. It yields the protein CASSHSGTRQGNEQFF.

The chain joins TRBV6-1 to TRBJ2-1, with D possibly being TRBD1 (6 bases). The CDR3 has 14 amino acids. Germline CDR1 reads MNHNS; CDR2 reads SASEGT. V lost 3 bases and J lost 2, with 8 bases in between. This CDR3 is CASSETGPYNEQFF. The CDR3 coding sequence is TGTGCCAGCAGTGAGACAGGACCCTACAATGAGCAGTTCTTC.

The sample holds one count of this clone. The CDR3: CASSPTSGRALFNEQFF. The CDR3 bases are TGTGCCAGCAGCCCCACTAGCGGGAGGGCCCTTTTCAATGAGCAGTTCTTC. This sequence joins TRBV7-9 and TRBJ2-1; 13 bases line up with TRBD2. In germline, CDR1 is SEHNR, CDR2 FQNEAQ (reference sequence). CDR3 size: 17 residues. J gave up 6 bases and V 5 bases, and 10 bases lay outside the gene matches.

The chain combines TRBV6-5 with TRBJ2-3, with TRBD1 matching over 8 bases. The germline gives CDR1 MNHEY, CDR2 SVGAGI. The CDR3 is 14 residues long. With V trimmed by 8 bases and J by 2 bases, 6 bases remained unmatched. This CDR3 is CASSRTGNTDTQYF. The DNA for the CDR3 is TGTGCCAGCTCCAGGACAGGGAACACAGATACGCAGTATTTT.

V usage is TRBV29-1 and J usage is TRBJ2-7, with 9 bases fitting TRBD2. Per germline, CDR1 SQVTM and CDR2 ANQGSEA. The length of the CDR3 is 15 residues. V gave up 8 bases and J gave up 2 bases; unmatched junction bases: 13. The CDR3 protein is CSTDGGAGGPYEQYF. The CDR3 bases are TGCAGCACTGACGGCGGGGCGGGAGGGCCCTACGAGCAGTACTTC.

J is TRBJ1-2 and V is TRBV6-1, with 8 positions matching TRBD1. Germline assignment: CDR1 MNHNS and CDR2 SASEGT. The CDR3 runs to 16 residues. V shed 0 bases, J shed 5 bases, and the junction held 8 bases outside the gene matches. The CDR3 nucleotides read TGTGCCAGCAGTGAAGCCGTCAGACAGGGGACATATGGCTACACCTTC. Translation: CASSEAVRQGTYGYTF.

The chain employs TRBV6-4 and TRBJ2-4; 13 bases agree with TRBD2. After removal of 6 bases from V and 0 bases from J, the junction contained 8 bases not matched to a gene. The CDR3 totals 18 residues. The germline CDR1 and CDR2 sequences are MRHNA and SNTAGT. The CDR3: CASRSGLAGIVAKNIQYF. As DNA, the CDR3 is TGTGCCAGCAGATCGGGACTAGCGGGGATAGTAGCCAAAAACATTCAGTACTTC.

The chain couples TRBV18 to TRBJ2-1, with 10 bases that match TRBD2. In germline, CDR1 is KGHSH, CDR2 LQKENI. This CDR3 has 15 amino acids. The ends lost 5 bases at V and 8 bases at J; junction bases unmatched: 9. The CDR3 DNA is TGTGCCAGCTCAAAGCCTAGCGGGAGTAGGGATGAGCAGTTCTTC. It encodes CASSKPSGSRDEQFF.